Presented here are 24 T cell receptor beta chains from one specimen sequenced in a study of T cell changes during pregnancy in multiple sclerosis. Produced via immunoSEQ multiplex PCR; TCRdb's table is partial and in-frame only. The sample lists under 35,000 clones, 85% occurring once. This specimen consisted of CD8+ T cells from peripheral blood mononuclear cells, obtained after pregnancy. The receptors stem from a female donor with multiple sclerosis, enrolled in a pregnancy study.

This clone turned up a few times. The chain combines TRBV10-1 with TRBJ2-1, with 8 nucleotides matching TRBD2. Germline V gene lookup returns CDR1 WNHNN and CDR2 SYGVQD (reference sequence). J was trimmed by 8 bases and V by 6 bases; bases with no gene match: 9. CDR3 length: 14 residues. This CDR3 is CASSRGGDSDEQFF. The CDR3 bases are TGCGCCAGCAGCCGGGGGGGCGATTCAGATGAGCAGTTCTTC.

The V and J genes are TRBV28 and TRBJ1-5; D might be TRBD1 (5 bases). This CDR3 comprises 14 residues. CDR1 MDHEN and CDR2 SYDVKM come from the germline V gene. Trimming cost V 11 bases and J 4 bases, with 18 bases left between them. The CDR3 sequence: CAGGKSFENQPQHF. Here the CDR3 DNA reads TGTGCCGGGGGGAAGTCATTTGAGAATCAGCCCCAGCATTTT.

The chain has TRBV9 and TRBJ1-2; D gene unclear. The V and J ends lost 4 bases and 8 bases respectively, with 15 bases between them. Germline V CDR1 and CDR2: SGDLS, YYNGEE. The CDR3 runs 13 residues. This chain's CDR3 is CASSLQASDGYTF. The CDR3 DNA sequence: TGTGCCAGCAGCCTTCAAGCCAGCGACGGCTACACCTTC.

V and J are TRBV5-1 and TRBJ2-2; D is perhaps TRBD2 (6 bases). Germline-derived CDR1 and CDR2 are SGHRS and YFSETQ. The CDR3 has 13 amino acids. Trimming stripped 2 bases from V and 11 bases from J, with 13 bases between. For the CDR3, the DNA is TGCGCCAGCAGCTTCCGGGGAGGTTCTGAGCTGTTTTTT. Translating gives CASSFRGGSELFF. The full variable domain, with the rest looked up from reference TRBV5-1 and TRBJ2-2, is KAGVTQTPRYLIKTRGQQVTLSCSPISGHRSVSWYQQTPGQGLQFLFEYFSETQRNKGNFPGRFSGRQFSNSRSEMNVSTLELGDSALYLCASSFRGGSELFFGEGSRLTVL.

The CDR3 sequence: CASRERGATGELFF. CDR3 bases: TGTGCCAGTCGGGAGCGGGGGGCGACCGGGGAGCTGTTTTTT. The chain has TRBV2 and TRBJ2-2, with 9 bases fitting TRBD2. In germline, CDR1 is SNHLY, CDR2 FYNNEI. V was pared by 9 bases and J by 5 bases, with 7 bases of the junction left unmatched. The length of the CDR3 is 14 residues.

This clone was counted a single time. The V gene is TRBV2, the J gene TRBJ2-2; tentatively, D is TRBD1 (6 bases). The CDR3 is 18 amino acids. V was trimmed by 11 bases and J by 3 bases, leaving 28 bases between them. Germline-derived CDR1 and CDR2 are SNHLY and FYNNEI. For the CDR3, the DNA is TGTGCCGTAAGGCGGTGGGTGGACAGAACAATTTACACCGGGGAGCTGTTTTTT. Residues: CAVRRWVDRTIYTGELFF.

CDR3 in DNA: TGTGCCAGCAGCTTGTTAGTGGGGCAGAGCAATCAGCCCCAGCATTTT. This encodes CASSLLVGQSNQPQHF. The V and J genes are TRBV5-6 and TRBJ1-5; D may be TRBD1 (5 bases). The CDR3 has 16 amino acids. Between the trimmed V and J ends, which lost 1 base and 1 base, there was a span of 12 bases. The germline V gene encodes CDR1 SGHDT and CDR2 YYEEEE.

The chain recombines TRBV7-9 with TRBJ1-1; possible D gene TRBD1, 5 bases. From germline, CDR1 is SEHNR and CDR2 FQNEAQ (reference sequence). Deletions cut 5 bases from V and 1 base from J, with 17 bases between. The CDR3 consists of 16 residues. The CDR3 spells CASSPKRGRWNTEAFF. The DNA of the CDR3 is TGTGCCAGCAGCCCCAAGCGGGGACGGTGGAACACTGAAGCTTTCTTT.

The gene calls are TRBV4-1 and TRBJ2-1; 9 bases map to TRBD1. The germline V gene has CDR1 MGHRA and CDR2 YSYEKL. This CDR3 region has 16 residues. V was clipped by 6 bases and J by 5 bases; unmatched bases: 11. As DNA, the CDR3 is TGCGCCAGCAGGGGCCCCGGGACAGGGTGGAACAATGAGCAGTTCTTC. Amino acids: CASRGPGTGWNNEQFF.

This chain uses TRBV11-2 with TRBJ2-7; the D gene is possibly TRBD2 (5 bases). Germline CDR1 SGHAT, CDR2 FQNNGV. The CDR3 runs to 14 residues. V was trimmed by 5 bases and J by 2 bases, leaving 13 bases between them. The DNA of the CDR3 is TGTGCCAGCAGCCTCACCCGGGGAACCTACGAGCAGTACTTC. It codes for CASSLTRGTYEQYF.

This sequence joins TRBV28 and TRBJ1-6, with D tentatively TRBD1 (6 bases). Germline values: CDR1 MDHEN, CDR2 SYDVKM. The CDR3 loop spans 15 amino acids. V lost 4 bases and J 13 bases, leaving 20 bases between the germline ends. The CDR3 coding sequence is TGTGCCAGCAGTTCCCCATTGGAGGGGGGAGGGCCCCTCCACTTT. Its translation: CASSSPLEGGGPLHF.

J is TRBJ1-2 and V is TRBV19, with 7 bases aligning to TRBD1. The CDR3 totals 16 residues. Germline V lookup: CDR1 LNHDA, CDR2 SQIVND (reference sequence). J gave up 4 bases and V 3 bases, and 11 bases lay outside the gene matches. The CDR3 DNA follows: TGTGCCAGTAGTATCGGGTCCGGGGACAGTTCCTATGGCTACACCTTC. Translation: CASSIGSGDSSYGYTF. Full variable domain (missing parts from reference TRBV19 and TRBJ1-2): DGGITQSPKYLFRKEGQNVTLSCEQNLNHDAMYWYRQDPGQGLRLIYYSQIVNDFQKGDIAEGYSVSREKKESFPLTVTSAQKNPTAFYLCASSIGSGDSSYGYTFGSGTRLTVV.

CDR3 in amino acids: CASSLTPEDQPQHF. The CDR3 DNA follows: TGTGCCAGCAGCTTGACACCGGAGGATCAGCCCCAGCATTTT. The V and J genes are TRBV5-6 and TRBJ1-5; D unresolved. The CDR3 has 14 residues. Germline loops: CDR1 SGHDT, CDR2 YYEEEE. Trimming removed 1 base at V and 5 bases at J, with 10 bases between.

This chain uses TRBV5-1 with TRBJ1-1; D unclear. V gave up 4 bases and J gave up 1 base, with 14 bases separating them. The germline V gene has CDR1 SGHRS and CDR2 YFSETQ. The length of the CDR3 is 15 residues. The CDR3 spells CASSVAQGGNTEAFF. The CDR3 nucleotides are TGCGCCAGCAGCGTGGCCCAAGGAGGGAACACTGAAGCTTTCTTT.

This chain connects TRBV10-3 to TRBJ2-5, with 8 bases identical to TRBD2. V dropped 3 bases and J dropped 0; count of bases not matched to a gene: 6. This CDR3 is built from 16 residues. From germline, CDR1 is ENHRY and CDR2 SYGVKD. This chain's CDR3 is CAISERASGYQETQYF. Written as DNA, the CDR3 is TGTGCCATCAGTGAAAGGGCTAGCGGGTACCAAGAGACCCAGTACTTC.

This chain connects TRBV18 to TRBJ2-1; TRBD2 might be the D (7 bases). V gave up 2 bases and J gave up 6 bases, with 17 bases separating them. The germline gives CDR1 KGHSH, CDR2 LQKENI. The length of the CDR3 is 16 residues. The CDR3 spells CASSPWEGDDPNEQFF. The DNA for the CDR3 is TGTGCCAGCTCACCATGGGAGGGGGACGACCCCAATGAGCAGTTCTTC.

This chain links TRBV7-7 with TRBJ2-1; 9 bases line up with TRBD2. Germline CDR1 SSHAT, CDR2 FNYEAQ (reference sequence). This CDR3 region has 15 residues. The CDR3 nucleotides read TGTGCTAGAAGGGATAGCGGGAGCTCCTACAATGAGCAGTTCTTC. Its translation is CARRDSGSSYNEQFF.

The CDR3 nucleotides read TGCGCCAGCAGCTCGGGACAGGCTTACTATGGCTACACCTTC. This gives the protein CASSSGQAYYGYTF. The chain links TRBV5-1 to TRBJ1-2; 8 nucleotides align to TRBD1. J gave up 3 bases and V 3 bases, and 4 bases lay outside the gene matches. CDR3 length equals 14 residues. In germline, CDR1 is SGHRS, CDR2 YFSETQ. Drawing the rest from reference TRBV5-1 and TRBJ1-2, the complete variable domain is KAGVTQTPRYLIKTRGQQVTLSCSPISGHRSVSWYQQTPGQGLQFLFEYFSETQRNKGNFPGRFSGRQFSNSRSEMNVSTLELGDSALYLCASSSGQAYYGYTFGSGTRLTVV.

This clone was detected only once. The rearrangement links TRBV28 to TRBJ1-5; 8 nucleotides align to TRBD1. Looked up from germline, CDR1 is MDHEN and CDR2 is SYDVKM. The CDR3 has 13 residues. V lost 11 bases, J lost 5 bases, and 8 bases stayed unmatched. The CDR3 DNA follows: TGTGCCGGTAACAGGGGGTGGGATCAGCCCCAGCATTTT. Protein sequence: CAGNRGWDQPQHF.

By proportion, this clone is medium-sized (0.01 to 0.1%). This sequence joins TRBV4-3 and TRBJ2-1; TRBD1 aligns across 8 bases. With V trimmed by 0 bases and J by 4 bases, 2 bases remained unmatched. This CDR3 is built from 15 residues. The V gene's germline CDR1 is LGHNA and CDR2 YSLEER. The DNA for the CDR3 is TGCGCCAGCAGCCAAGAACAGGGGGGTTACAATGAGCAGTTCTTC. Residues: CASSQEQGGYNEQFF.

This clone was detected only once. V gene TRBV2 combines with J gene TRBJ2-3, with TRBD2 matching over 14 bases. Germline assignment: CDR1 SNHLY and CDR2 FYNNEI. V gave up 6 bases and J gave up 6 bases; unmatched junction bases: 11. The CDR3 is made up of 17 amino acids. This CDR3 reads CASRMTSGGALADTQYF. CDR3 DNA sequence: TGTGCCAGCAGAATGACTAGCGGGGGGGCCTTGGCGGATACGCAGTATTTT.

CDR3 residues: CASSQVGGGFFNEQFF. CDR3 in DNA: TGCGCCAGCAGCCAAGTGGGGGGAGGATTTTTCAATGAGCAGTTCTTC. The chain combines TRBV4-1 with TRBJ2-1; D perhaps matches TRBD2 (6 bases). The germline V and J ends were trimmed by 1 base and 6 bases, with 16 bases remaining between them. The CDR3 sequence is 16 residues long. Germline values: CDR1 MGHRA, CDR2 YSYEKL.

This rearrangement joins TRBV30 to TRBJ2-1, with 13 bases that match TRBD2. CDR3 length: 16 residues. The V segment lost 1 base and the J segment 7 bases; nucleotides outside the gene matches: 7. Germline-derived CDR1 and CDR2 are GTSNPN and SVGIG (reference sequence). In DNA, the CDR3 is TGTGCCTGGAGTGGACTAGCGGGGGGCCTTGGGAATGAGCAGTTCTTC. The encoded protein is CAWSGLAGGLGNEQFF.

This chain joins TRBV7-9 and TRBJ2-5; TRBD1 agrees at 7 bases. Trimming took 8 bases from V and 4 from J; bases not matched to a gene: 4. This CDR3 spans 12 amino acids. CDR1 and CDR2 (germline): SEHNR, FQNEAQ (reference sequence). CDR3 DNA sequence: TGTGCCAGCCAGGGGGTTTCAGAGACCCAGTACTTC. This encodes CASQGVSETQYF.